This TCR beta chain originates from a study of identical twins. Study-wide points: A partial confounding effect on zero-insertion analyses could come from invariant MAIT and iNKT cells. The study found weaker excess twin sharing in beta out-of-frame sequences.

This clonotype showed up many times. Its cognate antigen is unknown. It was template switching that added a universal primer site, and there were unique molecular identifiers on the cDNA. MiXCR was run by TCRdb on the 5' RACE reads, yielding one entry per CDR3 protein. The table lists fewer than 450,000 distinct CDR3 sequences, approximately 10% of them singletons. Sequencing was done on a sample of naive T cells sorted from blood. The sequence was collected from a woman aged 45-65 years in good health.

CDR3 nucleotide sequence: TGTGCCAGCACTAATAGCGGGAGGGCGGATACGCAGTATTTT. It is translated as CASTNSGRADTQYF. V gene TRBV12-3 or TRBV12-4 combines with J gene TRBJ2-3; 11 positions agree with TRBD2. The CDR3 is 14 residues long. Losses at the gene ends were 7 bases for V and 6 bases for J; bases not matched to a gene: 6.